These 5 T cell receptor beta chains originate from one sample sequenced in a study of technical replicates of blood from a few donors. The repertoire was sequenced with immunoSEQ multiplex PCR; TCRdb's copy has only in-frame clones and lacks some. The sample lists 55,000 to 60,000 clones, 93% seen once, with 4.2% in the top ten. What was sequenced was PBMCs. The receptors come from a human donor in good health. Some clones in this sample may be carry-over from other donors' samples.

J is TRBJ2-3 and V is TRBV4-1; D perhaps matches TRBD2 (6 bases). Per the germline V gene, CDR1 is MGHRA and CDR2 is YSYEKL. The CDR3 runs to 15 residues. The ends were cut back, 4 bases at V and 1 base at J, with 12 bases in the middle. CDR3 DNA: TGCGCCAGCAGCCTCGGCGGCGGGGGCACAGATACGCAGTATTTT. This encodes CASSLGGGGTDTQYF.

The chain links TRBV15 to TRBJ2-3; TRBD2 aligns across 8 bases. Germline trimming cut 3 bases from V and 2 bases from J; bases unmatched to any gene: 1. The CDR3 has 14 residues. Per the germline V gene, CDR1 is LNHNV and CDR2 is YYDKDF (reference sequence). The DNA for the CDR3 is TGTGCCACCAGCAGCGGGGGGGCCACAGATACGCAGTATTTT. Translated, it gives CATSSGGATDTQYF.

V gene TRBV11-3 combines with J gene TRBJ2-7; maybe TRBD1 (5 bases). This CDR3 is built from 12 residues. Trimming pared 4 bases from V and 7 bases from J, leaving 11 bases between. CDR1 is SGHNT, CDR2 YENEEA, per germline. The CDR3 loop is CASSSQGSEQYF. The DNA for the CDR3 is TGTGCCAGCAGCTCCCAGGGTTCGGAGCAGTACTTC.

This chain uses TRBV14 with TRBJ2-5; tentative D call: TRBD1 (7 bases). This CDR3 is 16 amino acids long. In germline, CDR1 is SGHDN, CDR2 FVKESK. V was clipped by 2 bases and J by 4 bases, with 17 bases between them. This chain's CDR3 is CASSQSAGQLSETQYF. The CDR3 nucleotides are TGTGCCAGCAGCCAATCCGCGGGACAGCTTTCAGAGACCCAGTACTTC. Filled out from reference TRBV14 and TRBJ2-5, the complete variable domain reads EAGVTQFPSHSVIEKGQTVTLRCDPISGHDNLYWYRRVMGKEIKFLLHFVKESKQDESGMPNNRFLAERTGGTYSTLKVQPAELEDSGVYFCASSQSAGQLSETQYFGPGTRLLVL.

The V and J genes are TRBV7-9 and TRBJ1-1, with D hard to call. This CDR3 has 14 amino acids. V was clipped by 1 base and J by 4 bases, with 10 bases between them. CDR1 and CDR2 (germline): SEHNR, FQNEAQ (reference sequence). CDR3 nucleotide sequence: TGTGCCAGCAGCTTAGTCGGGGTTGGCACTGAAGCTTTCTTT. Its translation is CASSLVGVGTEAFF.